These 22 T cell receptor beta chains originate from one sample sequenced in a study of T cell repertoires in cytomegalovirus infection. Via MiXCR, TCRdb re-called the reads, giving one row per CDR3 protein. The profile shows around 440,000 distinct CDR3 sequences, around 11% of them singletons. Sequencing input: PBMCs. All receptors derive from a human donor in good health (CMV status not recorded). Some clones in this sample may be carry-over from other donors' samples.

This clonotype was observed at least ten times. The chain is built from TRBV10-3 and TRBJ2-5; tentatively, D is TRBD2 (5 bases). The V end lost 2 bases, the J end lost 5 bases, and 9 bases lay between the germline ends. This CDR3 has 13 residues. Germline V CDR1 and CDR2: ENHRY, SYGVKD. The CDR3 protein is CAISEEGGETQYF. The CDR3, as DNA: TGTGCCATCAGTGAGGAGGGTGGGGAGACCCAGTACTTC.

This clonotype was seen a handful of times. The chain links TRBV19 to TRBJ1-5, with D maybe TRBD1 (5 bases). The CDR3 spans 14 residues. CDR1 LNHDA and CDR2 SQIVND come from the germline V gene (reference sequence). Between the trimmed V and J ends, which lost 5 bases and 7 bases, there was a span of 15 bases. The CDR3 loop is CASSGEGFGQPQHF. CDR3 nucleotides: TGTGCCAGTAGTGGCGAGGGGTTTGGGCAGCCCCAGCATTTT. Full variable domain (missing parts from reference TRBV19 and TRBJ1-5): DGGITQSPKYLFRKEGQNVTLSCEQNLNHDAMYWYRQDPGQGLRLIYYSQIVNDFQKGDIAEGYSVSREKKESFPLTVTSAQKNPTAFYLCASSGEGFGQPQHFGDGTRLSIL.

This clonotype was detected many times. The chain employs TRBV28 and TRBJ2-5; 7 bases are shared with TRBD2. J lost 1 base, V lost 6 bases, and 5 bases had no gene match. The CDR3 totals 14 residues. The germline CDR1 and CDR2 sequences are MDHEN and SYDVKM. The CDR3, as DNA: TGTGCCAGCAGCCCGCTAGCGGTCCAAGAGACCCAGTACTTC. Encoded protein: CASSPLAVQETQYF. Supplemented by reference TRBV28 and TRBJ2-5, the full variable domain reads DVKVTQSSRYLVKRTGEKVFLECVQDMDHENMFWYRQDPGLGLRLIYFSYDVKMKEKGDIPEGYSVSREKKERFSLILESASTNQTSMYLCASSPLAVQETQYFGPGTRLLVL.

This clonotype was recorded a few times. The chain links TRBV3-1 to TRBJ1-1; 7 positions match TRBD1. Germline values: CDR1 LGHDT, CDR2 YNNKEL (reference sequence). There are 13 residues in the CDR3. V shed 7 bases, J shed 1 base, and the junction held 3 bases outside the gene matches. The CDR3 sequence: CASIKGANTEAFF. In DNA, the CDR3 is TGTGCCAGCATAAAGGGGGCGAACACTGAAGCTTTCTTT.

This clonotype was recorded many times. This chain joins TRBV28 and TRBJ2-7; D assignment may be TRBD1 or TRBD2 (6 bases each). The CDR3 is 11 amino acids. Trimming stripped 7 bases from V and 6 bases from J, with 10 bases between. Germline CDR1 MDHEN, CDR2 SYDVKM. The CDR3 DNA reads as TGTGCCAGCAATCGGGGGCCCGAGCAGTACTTC. This codes for CASNRGPEQYF.

This clonotype was observed many times. This chain links TRBV29-1 with TRBJ2-7; TRBD2 agrees at 11 bases. The CDR3 spans 14 residues. CDR1 SQVTM and CDR2 ANQGSEA come from the germline V gene. J gave up 3 bases and V 1 base, and 2 bases lay outside the gene matches. CDR3 DNA: TGCAGCGTTGAAGGACTAGCGGGGTTCTACGAGCAGTACTTC. This translates into CSVEGLAGFYEQYF.

In nucleotides, the CDR3 is TGTGCCAGCAGCCCCCGAGGGGGGACGGGAAACATTCAGTACTTC. This sequence encodes CASSPRGGTGNIQYF. V usage is TRBV12-3 or TRBV12-4 and J usage is TRBJ2-4; D may match TRBD1 or TRBD2 (6 bases each). V lost 6 bases and J lost 6, with 18 bases in between. The CDR3 is 15 residues long.

This clonotype was seen many times. This chain connects TRBV2 to TRBJ1-1; 8 bases are shared with TRBD1. Germline CDR1 SNHLY, CDR2 FYNNEI. This CDR3 contains 13 residues. V trimming: 6 bases; J trimming: 5 bases; junction bases outside the gene matches: 5. The CDR3 DNA follows: TGTGCCAGCAGGACAGGGGTATGGACTGAAGCTTTCTTT. Its protein is CASRTGVWTEAFF.

This clonotype was observed at least ten times. The rearrangement joins TRBV7-8 to TRBJ1-2, with 8 positions matching TRBD1. V lost 0 bases and J lost 1; bases outside the gene matches: 7. Germline V CDR1 and CDR2: SGHVS, FQNEAQ. This CDR3 comprises 17 residues. CDR3 region: CASSLATGTGFNYGYTF. As DNA, the CDR3 is TGTGCCAGCAGCTTAGCAACCGGGACAGGTTTTAACTATGGCTACACCTTC.

This sequence joins TRBV5-8 and TRBJ1-5; the D gene is possibly TRBD1 (5 bases). Trimming stripped 1 base from V and 9 bases from J, with 14 bases between. Per germline, CDR1 SGHTS and CDR2 YDEGEE. The CDR3 totals 14 residues. The CDR3 sequence is CASSLLGVQRPQHF. The DNA for the CDR3 is TGTGCCAGCAGCTTGTTAGGGGTCCAGCGGCCCCAGCATTTT.

This clonotype has ten or more counts. The chain has TRBV11-3 and TRBJ2-7; D is unresolved. CDR1 and CDR2 from the germline V gene are SGHNT and YENEEA. CDR3 length equals 14 residues. Deletions cut 1 base from V and 2 bases from J, with 9 bases between. CDR3 sequence (DNA): TGTGCCAGCAGCTTAGGACACCCCACCTACGAGCAGTACTTC. Translating it yields CASSLGHPTYEQYF.

This clonotype has at least ten counts. V and J are TRBV7-6 and TRBJ2-7, with 7 bases aligning to TRBD2. Germline assignment: CDR1 SGHVS and CDR2 FNYEAQ. V shed 1 base and J 3 bases; nucleotides not matched to a gene: 6. The CDR3 covers 15 residues. The CDR3 is CASSLEPAGNYEQYF. The CDR3 DNA follows: TGTGCCAGCAGCTTAGAACCAGCGGGGAACTACGAGCAGTACTTC. Combining the CDR3 with reference TRBV7-6 and TRBJ2-7 gives the whole variable domain GAGVSQSPRYKVTKRGQDVALRCDPISGHVSLYWYRQALGQGPEFLTYFNYEAQQDKSGLPNDRFSAERPEGSISTLTIQRTEQRDSAMYRCASSLEPAGNYEQYFGPGTRLTVT.

This CDR3 is CASSIGQKPQHF. CDR3 nucleotides: TGTGCCAGCAGTATAGGGCAAAAGCCCCAGCATTTT. The chain has TRBV12-3 or TRBV12-4 and TRBJ1-5; D is uncertain. The CDR3 covers 12 residues. V was cut by 5 bases and J by 8 bases, with 10 bases left in between.

This clonotype was recorded many times. This sequence joins TRBV7-6 and TRBJ2-3; 13 bases line up with TRBD2. V shed 5 bases and J 0 bases; nucleotides not matched to a gene: 8. Germline V gene lookup returns CDR1 SGHVS and CDR2 FNYEAQ. The CDR3 has 18 amino acids. CDR3 sequence: CASSRQGTSGISTDTQYF. Here the CDR3 DNA reads TGTGCCAGCAGCCGCCAGGGGACTAGCGGGATTAGCACAGATACGCAGTATTTT.

This clonotype was observed a few times. The chain employs TRBV3-1 and TRBJ1-2; D remains unclear. This CDR3 comprises 12 residues. CDR1 LGHDT and CDR2 YNNKEL come from the germline V gene (reference sequence). The V end lost 0 bases, the J end lost 8 bases, and 7 bases lay between the germline ends. The CDR3 DNA follows: TGTGCCAGCAGCCAAGAGGGGTGGGGCTACACCTTC. It translates to CASSQEGWGYTF.

CDR3 nucleotide sequence: TGTGCCAGCACCCCGTACAGGGGAGGCGGGGAGCTGTTTTTT. Protein: CASTPYRGGGELFF. This chain links TRBV7-9 with TRBJ2-2; possibly TRBD1 for D (7 bases). The CDR3 length is 14 residues. V lost 7 bases and J lost 7, with 16 bases in between. Germline loops: CDR1 SEHNR, CDR2 FQNEAQ (reference sequence).

This sequence joins TRBV23-1 and TRBJ1-5; D is unresolved. TRBV23-1 falls under the ORF class, with uncertain function. The CDR3 is 17 residues long. Trimming removed 0 bases from V and 2 bases from J, with 14 bases in between. CDR3 residues: CASSQSGWEDRNQPQHF. CDR3 DNA sequence: TGCGCCAGCAGTCAATCGGGGTGGGAGGACCGCAATCAGCCCCAGCATTTT.

This clonotype was recorded many times. This chain joins TRBV14 and TRBJ2-1; D gene uncertain. The CDR3 covers 12 residues. Trimming shortened V by 6 bases and J by 10 bases, and 13 bases separated the two germline ends. Germline CDR1 is SGHDN and CDR2 is FVKESK. The CDR3 DNA reads as TGTGCCAGCAGTTCTCCTTCAAGGGAGCAGTTCTTC. It translates to CASSSPSREQFF.

Many counts were recorded for this clonotype. The chain employs TRBV6-6 and TRBJ2-7; 7 bases are a match to TRBD2. This CDR3 is 14 amino acids long. V lost 0 bases to trimming and J lost 6 bases; unmatched junction nucleotides: 5. Germline V CDR1 and CDR2: MNHNY, SVGAGI (reference sequence). The CDR3 reads CASSYSEGGFEQYF. CDR3 nucleotide sequence: TGTGCCAGCAGTTACTCGGAGGGAGGGTTCGAGCAGTACTTC.

This clonotype was detected many times. The chain has TRBV20-1 and TRBJ1-2; 7 bases are shared with TRBD1. Per germline, CDR1 DFQATT and CDR2 SNEGSKA (reference sequence). The CDR3 totals 13 residues. Losses at the gene ends were 3 bases for V and 10 bases for J; bases not matched to a gene: 11. CDR3 bases: TGCAGTGCTAGGACAGGGAAAGGAGAAGACTACACCTTC. Its protein is CSARTGKGEDYTF.

This chain connects TRBV20-1 to TRBJ2-7; 10 nucleotides align to TRBD2. Germline CDR1 reads DFQATT; CDR2 reads SNEGSKA (reference sequence). V gave up 3 bases and J gave up 3 bases; unmatched junction bases: 2. This CDR3 contains 13 residues. CDR3 sequence: CSASPSGGYEQYF. CDR3 nucleotides: TGCAGTGCTAGTCCTAGCGGGGGCTACGAGCAGTACTTC.

This clonotype was recorded at least ten times. As DNA, the CDR3 is TGTGCCAGCAGCTCCGCCCGCCCCCCGATGAACACTGAAGCTTTCTTT. Its translation is CASSSARPPMNTEAFF. V and J are TRBV7-8 and TRBJ1-1; D is unclear. Germline CDR1 SGHVS, CDR2 FQNEAQ. The CDR3 sequence is 16 residues long. Trimming shortened V by 4 bases and J by 0 bases, and 15 bases separated the two germline ends.